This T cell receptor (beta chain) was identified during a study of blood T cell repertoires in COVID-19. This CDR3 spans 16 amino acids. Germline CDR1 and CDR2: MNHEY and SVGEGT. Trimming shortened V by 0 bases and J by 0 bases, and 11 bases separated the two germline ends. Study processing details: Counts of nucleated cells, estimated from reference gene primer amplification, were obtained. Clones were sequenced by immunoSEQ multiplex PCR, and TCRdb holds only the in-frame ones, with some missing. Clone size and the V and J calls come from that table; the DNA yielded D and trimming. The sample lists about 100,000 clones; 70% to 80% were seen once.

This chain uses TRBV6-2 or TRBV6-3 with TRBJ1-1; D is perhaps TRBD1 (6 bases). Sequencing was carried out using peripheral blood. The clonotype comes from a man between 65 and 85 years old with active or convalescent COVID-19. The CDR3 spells CASSYSERDMNTEAFF. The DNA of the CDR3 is TGTGCCAGCAGTTACTCGGAGCGGGACATGAACACTGAAGCTTTCTTT.